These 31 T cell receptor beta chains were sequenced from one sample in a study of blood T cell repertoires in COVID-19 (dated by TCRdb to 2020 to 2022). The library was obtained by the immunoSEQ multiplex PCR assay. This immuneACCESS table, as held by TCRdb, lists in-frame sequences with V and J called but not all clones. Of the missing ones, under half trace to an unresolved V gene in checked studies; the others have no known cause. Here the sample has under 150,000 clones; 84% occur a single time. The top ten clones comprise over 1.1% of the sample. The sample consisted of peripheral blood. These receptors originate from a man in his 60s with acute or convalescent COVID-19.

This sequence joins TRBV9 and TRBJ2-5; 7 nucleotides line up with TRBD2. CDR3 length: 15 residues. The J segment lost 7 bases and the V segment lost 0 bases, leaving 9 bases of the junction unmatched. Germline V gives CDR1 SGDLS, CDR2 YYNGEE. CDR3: CASSVAGGGGWTQYF. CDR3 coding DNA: TGTGCCAGCAGCGTAGCTGGTGGGGGAGGGTGGACCCAGTACTTC.

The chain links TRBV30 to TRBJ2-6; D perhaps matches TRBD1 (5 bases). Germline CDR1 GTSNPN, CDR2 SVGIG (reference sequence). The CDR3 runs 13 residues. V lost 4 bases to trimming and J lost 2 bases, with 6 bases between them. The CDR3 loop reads CAWIRAGANVLTF. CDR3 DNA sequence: TGTGCCTGGATCAGGGCTGGGGCCAACGTCCTGACTTTC.

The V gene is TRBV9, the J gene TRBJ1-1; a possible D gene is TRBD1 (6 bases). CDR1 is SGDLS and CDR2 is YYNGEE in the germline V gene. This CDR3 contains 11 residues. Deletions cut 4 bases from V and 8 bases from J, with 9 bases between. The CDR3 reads CASSPGTEAFF. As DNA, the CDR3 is TGTGCCAGCAGCCCCGGGACAGAAGCTTTCTTT.

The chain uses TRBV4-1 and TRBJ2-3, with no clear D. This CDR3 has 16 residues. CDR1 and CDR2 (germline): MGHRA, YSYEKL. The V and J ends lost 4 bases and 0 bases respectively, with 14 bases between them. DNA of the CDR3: TGCGCCAGCAGCCCTTTGAGGCAGCTTAGCACAGATACGCAGTATTTT. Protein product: CASSPLRQLSTDTQYF.

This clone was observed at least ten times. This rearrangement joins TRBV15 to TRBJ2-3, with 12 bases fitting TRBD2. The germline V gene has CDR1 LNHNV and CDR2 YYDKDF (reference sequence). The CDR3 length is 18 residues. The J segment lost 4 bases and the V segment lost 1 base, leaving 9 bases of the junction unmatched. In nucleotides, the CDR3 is TGTGCCACCAGCAGAGCGAGGGGGGGACTAGCGGGTGCAGATACGCAGTATTTT. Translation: CATSRARGGLAGADTQYF.

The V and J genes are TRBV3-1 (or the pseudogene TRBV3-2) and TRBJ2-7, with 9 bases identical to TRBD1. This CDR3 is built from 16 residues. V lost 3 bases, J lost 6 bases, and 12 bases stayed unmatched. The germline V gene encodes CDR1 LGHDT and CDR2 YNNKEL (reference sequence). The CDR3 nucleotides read TGTGCCAGCAGCCACCTACCTCCGGGACAGGGACGCGAGCAGTACTTC. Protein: CASSHLPPGQGREQYF.

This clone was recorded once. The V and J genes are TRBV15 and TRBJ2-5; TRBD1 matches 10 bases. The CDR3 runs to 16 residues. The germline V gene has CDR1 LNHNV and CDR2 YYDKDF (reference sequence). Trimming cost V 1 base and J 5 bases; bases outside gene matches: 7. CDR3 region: CATSRAGQGPGETQYF. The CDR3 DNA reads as TGTGCCACCAGCAGAGCGGGACAGGGGCCGGGGGAGACCCAGTACTTC.

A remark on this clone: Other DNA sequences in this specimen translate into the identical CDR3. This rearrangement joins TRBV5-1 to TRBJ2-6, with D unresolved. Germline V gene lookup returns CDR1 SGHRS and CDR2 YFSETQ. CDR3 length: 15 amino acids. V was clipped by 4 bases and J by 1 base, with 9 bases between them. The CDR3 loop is CASSPTASGANVLTF. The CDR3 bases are TGCGCCAGCAGCCCAACTGCATCTGGGGCCAACGTCCTGACTTTC.

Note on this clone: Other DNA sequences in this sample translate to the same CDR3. Here the CDR3 reads CASSITGGRQPQHF. In DNA, the CDR3 is TGTGCCAGTAGTATAACTGGCGGGCGACAGCCCCAGCATTTT. V is TRBV19 and J is TRBJ1-5; D is unclear. Germline assignment: CDR1 LNHDA and CDR2 SQIVND (reference sequence). This CDR3 is built from 14 residues. The germline V and J ends were trimmed by 2 bases and 7 bases, with 12 bases remaining between them.

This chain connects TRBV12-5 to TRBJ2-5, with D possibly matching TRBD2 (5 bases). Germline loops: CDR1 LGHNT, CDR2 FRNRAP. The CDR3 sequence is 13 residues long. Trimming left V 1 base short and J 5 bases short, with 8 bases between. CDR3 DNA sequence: TGTGCTAGTGGTTTGGGACCGGGGGAGACCCAGTACTTC. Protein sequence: CASGLGPGETQYF.

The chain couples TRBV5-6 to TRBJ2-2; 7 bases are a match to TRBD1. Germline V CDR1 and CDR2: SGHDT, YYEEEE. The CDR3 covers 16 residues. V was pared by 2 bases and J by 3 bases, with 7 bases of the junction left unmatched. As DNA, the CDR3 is TGTGCCAGCAGCTTCGGGACAGCCAGATACACCGGGGAGCTGTTTTTT. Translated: CASSFGTARYTGELFF.

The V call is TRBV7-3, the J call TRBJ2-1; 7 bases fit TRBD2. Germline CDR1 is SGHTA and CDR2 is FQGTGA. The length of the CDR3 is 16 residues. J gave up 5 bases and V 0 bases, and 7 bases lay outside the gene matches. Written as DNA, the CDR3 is TGTGCCAGCAGCTTAACGGGCGGGGGTTTCCACAATGAGCAGTTCTTC. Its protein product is CASSLTGGGFHNEQFF.

The CDR3 spells CASSSTVGPAFF. CDR3 DNA: TGTGCCAGCAGCAGCACGGTTGGGCCGGCTTTCTTT. The V gene is TRBV6-5, the J gene TRBJ1-1; D gene uncertain. Germline lookup yields CDR1 MNHEY and CDR2 SVGAGI. Trimming shortened V by 6 bases and J by 11 bases, and 16 bases separated the two germline ends. The CDR3 is 12 amino acids.

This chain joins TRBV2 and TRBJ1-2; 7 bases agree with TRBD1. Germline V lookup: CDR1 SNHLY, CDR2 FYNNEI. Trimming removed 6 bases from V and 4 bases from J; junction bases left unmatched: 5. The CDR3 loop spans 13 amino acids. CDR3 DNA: TGTGCCAGCAGGGCCGGACAGGCCTATGGCTACACCTTC. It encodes CASRAGQAYGYTF.

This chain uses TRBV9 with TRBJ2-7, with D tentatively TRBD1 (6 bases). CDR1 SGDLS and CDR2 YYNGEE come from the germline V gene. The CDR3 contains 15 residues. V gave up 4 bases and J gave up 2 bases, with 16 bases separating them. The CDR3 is CASSLRPGQTYEQYF. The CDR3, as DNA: TGTGCCAGCAGCTTAAGGCCGGGACAAACCTACGAGCAGTACTTC.

The CDR3 reads CASSGSPRTGVRGYTF. CDR3 bases: TGTGCCAGCAGTGGATCTCCTAGGACAGGCGTCCGGGGCTACACCTTC. This sequence joins TRBV27 and TRBJ1-2, with 7 bases matching TRBD1. V gave up 5 bases and J gave up 8 bases; unmatched junction bases: 17. This CDR3 comprises 16 residues. Per the germline V gene, CDR1 is MNHEY and CDR2 is SMNVEV (reference sequence).

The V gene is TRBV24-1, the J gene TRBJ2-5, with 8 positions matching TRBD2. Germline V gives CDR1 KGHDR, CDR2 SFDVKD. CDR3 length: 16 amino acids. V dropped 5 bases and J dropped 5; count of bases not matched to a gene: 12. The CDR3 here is CATSGERGSIGETQYF. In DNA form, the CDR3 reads TGTGCCACCAGTGGCGAGCGGGGGAGTATCGGGGAGACCCAGTACTTC.

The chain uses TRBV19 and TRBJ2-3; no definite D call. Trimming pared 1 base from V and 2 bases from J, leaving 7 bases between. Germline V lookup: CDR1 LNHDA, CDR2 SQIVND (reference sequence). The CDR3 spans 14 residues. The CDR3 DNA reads TGTGCCAGTAGTATAGGTGGCACCACAGATACGCAGTATTTT. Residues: CASSIGGTTDTQYF.

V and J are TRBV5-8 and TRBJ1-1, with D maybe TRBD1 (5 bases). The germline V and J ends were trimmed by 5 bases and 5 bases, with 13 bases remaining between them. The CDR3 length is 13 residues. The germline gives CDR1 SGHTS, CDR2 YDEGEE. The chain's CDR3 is CASRLRARTEAFF. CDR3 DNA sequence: TGTGCCAGCAGGCTCAGGGCGCGGACTGAAGCTTTCTTT.

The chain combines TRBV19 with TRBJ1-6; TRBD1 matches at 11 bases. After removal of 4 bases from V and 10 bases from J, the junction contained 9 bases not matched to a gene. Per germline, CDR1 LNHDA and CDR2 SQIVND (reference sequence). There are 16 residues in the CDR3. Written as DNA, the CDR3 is TGTGCCAGTAGTACCTCGGGACAGGGGGATGGGTCACCCCTCCACTTT. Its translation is CASSTSGQGDGSPLHF. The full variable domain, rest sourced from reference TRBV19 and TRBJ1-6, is DGGITQSPKYLFRKEGQNVTLSCEQNLNHDAMYWYRQDPGQGLRLIYYSQIVNDFQKGDIAEGYSVSREKKESFPLTVTSAQKNPTAFYLCASSTSGQGDGSPLHFGNGTRLTVT.

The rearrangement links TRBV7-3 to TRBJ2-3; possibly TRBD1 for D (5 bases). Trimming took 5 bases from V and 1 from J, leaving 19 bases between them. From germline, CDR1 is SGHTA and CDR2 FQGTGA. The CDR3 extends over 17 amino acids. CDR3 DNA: TGTGCCAGCAGCCCGCGGCGCAGGGCTACCGGCACAGATACGCAGTATTTT. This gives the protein CASSPRRRATGTDTQYF.

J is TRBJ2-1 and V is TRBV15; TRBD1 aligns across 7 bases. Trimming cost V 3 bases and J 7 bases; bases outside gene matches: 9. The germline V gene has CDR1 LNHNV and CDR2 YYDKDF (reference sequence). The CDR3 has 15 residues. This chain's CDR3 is CATSSFTGVVNEQFF. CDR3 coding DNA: TGTGCCACCAGCAGTTTCACAGGGGTGGTAAATGAGCAGTTCTTC.

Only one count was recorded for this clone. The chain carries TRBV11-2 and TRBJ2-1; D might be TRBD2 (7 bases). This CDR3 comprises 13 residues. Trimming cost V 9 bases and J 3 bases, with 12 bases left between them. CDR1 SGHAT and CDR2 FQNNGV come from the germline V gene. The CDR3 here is CASRGAGYNEQFF. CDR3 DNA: TGTGCCAGTCGGGGGGCGGGCTACAATGAGCAGTTCTTC.

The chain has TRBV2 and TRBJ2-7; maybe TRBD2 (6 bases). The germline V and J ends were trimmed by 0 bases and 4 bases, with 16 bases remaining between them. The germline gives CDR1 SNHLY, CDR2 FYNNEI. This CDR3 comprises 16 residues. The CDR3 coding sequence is TGTGCCAGCAGTGAAGCACCAATAGCGGTACTTTACGAGCAGTACTTC. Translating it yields CASSEAPIAVLYEQYF.

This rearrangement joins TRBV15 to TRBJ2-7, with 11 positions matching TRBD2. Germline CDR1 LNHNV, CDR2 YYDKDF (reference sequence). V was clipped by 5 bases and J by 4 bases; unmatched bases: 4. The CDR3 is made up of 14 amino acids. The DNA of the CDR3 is TGTGCCACCAGCCCGGGACTAGCGGTTTACGAGCAGTACTTC. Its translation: CATSPGLAVYEQYF.

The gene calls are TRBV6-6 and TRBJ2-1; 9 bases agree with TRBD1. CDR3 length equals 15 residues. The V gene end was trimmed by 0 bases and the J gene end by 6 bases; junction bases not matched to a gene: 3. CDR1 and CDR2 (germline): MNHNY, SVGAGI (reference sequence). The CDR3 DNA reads TGTGCCAGCAGTTACTCGAAGGACAGGGGCAATGAGCAGTTCTTC. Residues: CASSYSKDRGNEQFF.

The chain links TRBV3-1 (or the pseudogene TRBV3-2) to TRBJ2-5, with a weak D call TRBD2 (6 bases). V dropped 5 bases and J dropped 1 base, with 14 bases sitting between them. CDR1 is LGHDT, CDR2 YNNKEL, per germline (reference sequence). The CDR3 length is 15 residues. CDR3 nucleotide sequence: TGTGCCAGCAGCGGGACTGCGGGTTCCCAAGAGACCCAGTACTTC. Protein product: CASSGTAGSQETQYF.

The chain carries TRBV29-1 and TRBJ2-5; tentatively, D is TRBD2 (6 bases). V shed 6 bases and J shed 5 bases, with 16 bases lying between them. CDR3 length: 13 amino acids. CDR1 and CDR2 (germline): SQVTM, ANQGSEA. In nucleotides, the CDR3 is TGCAGCGTCCCTATGGAGGGTGGTGAGACCCAGTACTTC. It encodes CSVPMEGGETQYF.

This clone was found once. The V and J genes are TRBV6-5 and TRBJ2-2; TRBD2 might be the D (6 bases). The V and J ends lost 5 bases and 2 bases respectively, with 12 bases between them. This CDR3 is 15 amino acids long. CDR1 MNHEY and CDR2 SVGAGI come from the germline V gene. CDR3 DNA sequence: TGTGCCAGCAGTCGCAGCGGGCCAAACACCGGGGAGCTGTTTTTT. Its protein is CASSRSGPNTGELFF.

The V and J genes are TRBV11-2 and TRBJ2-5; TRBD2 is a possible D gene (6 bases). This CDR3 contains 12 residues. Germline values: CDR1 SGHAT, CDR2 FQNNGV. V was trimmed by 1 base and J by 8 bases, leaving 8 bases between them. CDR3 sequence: CASSLVAATQYF. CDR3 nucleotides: TGTGCCAGCAGCTTAGTAGCGGCTACCCAGTACTTC. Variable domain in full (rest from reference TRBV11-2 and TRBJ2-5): EAGVAQSPRYKIIEKRQSVAFWCNPISGHATLYWYQQILGQGPKLLIQFQNNGVVDDSQLPKDRFSAERLKGVDSTLKIQPAKLEDSAVYLCASSLVAATQYFGPGTRLLVL.

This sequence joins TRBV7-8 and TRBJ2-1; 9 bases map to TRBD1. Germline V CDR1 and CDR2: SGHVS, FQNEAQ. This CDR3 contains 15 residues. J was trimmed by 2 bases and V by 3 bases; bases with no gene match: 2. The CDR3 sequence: CASSFGDRAYNEQFF. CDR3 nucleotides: TGTGCCAGCAGCTTCGGGGACAGGGCCTACAATGAGCAGTTCTTC.